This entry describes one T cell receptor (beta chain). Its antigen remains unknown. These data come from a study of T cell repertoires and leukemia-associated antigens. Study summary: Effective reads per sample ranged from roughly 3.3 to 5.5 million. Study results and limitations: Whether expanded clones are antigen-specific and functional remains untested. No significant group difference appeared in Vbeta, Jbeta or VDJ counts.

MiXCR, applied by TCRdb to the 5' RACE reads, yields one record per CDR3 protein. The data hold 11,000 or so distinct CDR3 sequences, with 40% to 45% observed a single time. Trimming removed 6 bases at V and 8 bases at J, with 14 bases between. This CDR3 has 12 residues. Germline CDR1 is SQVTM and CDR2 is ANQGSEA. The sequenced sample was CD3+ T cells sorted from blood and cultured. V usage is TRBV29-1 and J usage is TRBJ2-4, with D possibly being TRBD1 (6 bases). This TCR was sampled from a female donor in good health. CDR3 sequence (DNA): TGCAGCGTCGCCGGACAGCACTACATTCAGTACTTC. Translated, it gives CSVAGQHYIQYF.